This TCR beta chain was recovered during a study of blood T cell repertoires in COVID-19. Study details: COVID-19 samples collected from the United States, Italy and Spain covered acute and convalescent phases.

Cohorts were based on clinical histories the participants reported. The CDR3 is 14 residues long. The germline V gene encodes CDR1 SGHKS and CDR2 YYEKEE (reference sequence). V lost 5 bases and J lost 0; bases outside the gene matches: 4. The table came from immunoSEQ multiplex PCR; TCRdb's copy has only in-frame clones and leaves some out. This table holds 270,000 or so clones, about 87% found once. Sequencing input: PBMCs or T cells enriched from blood (not recorded which). This chain joins TRBV5-5 and TRBJ2-7, with TRBD1 identical over 8 bases. The origin of this receptor is a woman younger than 45 with acute COVID-19. In DNA form, the CDR3 reads TGTGCCAGCAGTCAAACAGGGGGCTCCTACGAGCAGTACTTC. Amino acid sequence: CASSQTGGSYEQYF.